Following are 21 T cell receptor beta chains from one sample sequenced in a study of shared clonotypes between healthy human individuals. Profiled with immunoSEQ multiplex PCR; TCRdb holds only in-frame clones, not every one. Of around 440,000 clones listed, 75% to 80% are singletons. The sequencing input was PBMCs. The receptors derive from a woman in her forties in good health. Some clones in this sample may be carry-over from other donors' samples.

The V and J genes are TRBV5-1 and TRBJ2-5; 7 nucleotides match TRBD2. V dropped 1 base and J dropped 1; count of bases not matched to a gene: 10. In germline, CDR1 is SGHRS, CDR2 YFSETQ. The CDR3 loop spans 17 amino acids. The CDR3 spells CASSLTGTMTPQETQYF. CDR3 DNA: TGCGCCAGCAGCTTGACCGGGACTATGACCCCCCAAGAGACCCAGTACTTC.

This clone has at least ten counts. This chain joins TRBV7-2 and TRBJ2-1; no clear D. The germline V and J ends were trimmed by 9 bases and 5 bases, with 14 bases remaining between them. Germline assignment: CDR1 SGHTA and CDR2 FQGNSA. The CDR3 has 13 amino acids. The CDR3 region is CARSDLRDNEQFF. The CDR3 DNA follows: TGTGCCAGGTCCGATCTACGGGACAATGAGCAGTTCTTC.

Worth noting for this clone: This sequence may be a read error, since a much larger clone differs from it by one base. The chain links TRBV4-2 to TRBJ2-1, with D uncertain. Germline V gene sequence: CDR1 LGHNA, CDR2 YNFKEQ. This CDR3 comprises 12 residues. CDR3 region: CASTSSYNEQLF. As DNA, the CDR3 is TGTGCCAGCACCTCAAGCTACAATGAGCAGCTCTTC.

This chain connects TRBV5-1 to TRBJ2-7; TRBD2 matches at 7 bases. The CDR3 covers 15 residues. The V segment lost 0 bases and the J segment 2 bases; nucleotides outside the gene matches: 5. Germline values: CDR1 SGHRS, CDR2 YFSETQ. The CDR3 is CASSLAGTTPYEQYF. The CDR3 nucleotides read TGCGCCAGCAGCTTGGCCGGGACTACCCCCTACGAGCAGTACTTC.

The CDR3 is CASSLTGETGYSYNEQFF. The CDR3 nucleotides read TGTGCCAGCAGCTTAACTGGGGAAACTGGCTATTCCTACAATGAGCAGTTCTTC. The chain links TRBV7-3 to TRBJ2-1; D gene uncertain. The CDR3 has 18 residues. Deletions cut 0 bases from V and 1 base from J, with 16 bases between. From germline, CDR1 is SGHTA and CDR2 FQGTGA.

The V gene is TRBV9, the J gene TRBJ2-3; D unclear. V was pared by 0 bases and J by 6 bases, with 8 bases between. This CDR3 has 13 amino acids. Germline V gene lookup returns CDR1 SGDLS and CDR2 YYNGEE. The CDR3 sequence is CASSVDPRDTQYF. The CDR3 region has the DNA TGTGCCAGCAGCGTAGATCCCCGGGATACGCAGTATTTT. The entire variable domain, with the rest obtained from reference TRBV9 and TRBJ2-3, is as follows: DSGVTQTPKHLITATGQRVTLRCSPRSGDLSVYWYQQSLDQGLQFLIQYYNGEERAKGNILERFSAQQFPDLHSELNLSSLELGDSALYFCASSVDPRDTQYFGPGTRLTVL.

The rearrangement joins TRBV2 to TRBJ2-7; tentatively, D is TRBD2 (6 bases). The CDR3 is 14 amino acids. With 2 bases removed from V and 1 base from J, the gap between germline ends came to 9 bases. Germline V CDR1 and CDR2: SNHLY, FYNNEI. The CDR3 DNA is TGTGCCAGCAGTGAAAGTGGGAGGTCCTACGAGCAGTACTTC. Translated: CASSESGRSYEQYF.

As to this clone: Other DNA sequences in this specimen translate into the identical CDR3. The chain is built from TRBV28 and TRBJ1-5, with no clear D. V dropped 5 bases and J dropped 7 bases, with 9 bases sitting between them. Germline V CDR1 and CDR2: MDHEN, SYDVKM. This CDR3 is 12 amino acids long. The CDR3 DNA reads TGTGCCAGCAGTCTCCTCGGGCAGCCCCAGCATTTT. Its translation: CASSLLGQPQHF.

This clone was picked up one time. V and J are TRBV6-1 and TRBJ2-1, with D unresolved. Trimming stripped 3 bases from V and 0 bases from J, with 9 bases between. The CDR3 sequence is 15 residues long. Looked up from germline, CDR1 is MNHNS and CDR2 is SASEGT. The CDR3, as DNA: TGTGCCAGCAGTGATACCGTCAGCTCCTACAATGAGCAGTTCTTC. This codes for CASSDTVSSYNEQFF.

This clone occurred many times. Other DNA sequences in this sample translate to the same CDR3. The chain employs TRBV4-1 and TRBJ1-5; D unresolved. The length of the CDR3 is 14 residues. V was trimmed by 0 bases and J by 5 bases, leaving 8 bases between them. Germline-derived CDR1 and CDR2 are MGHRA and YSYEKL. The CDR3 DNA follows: TGCGCCAGCAGCCAAGATGGAGGGTATCAGCCCCAGCATTTT. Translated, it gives CASSQDGGYQPQHF.

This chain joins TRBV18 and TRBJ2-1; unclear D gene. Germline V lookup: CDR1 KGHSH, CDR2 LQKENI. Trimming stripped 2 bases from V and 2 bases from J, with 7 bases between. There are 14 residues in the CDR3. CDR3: CASSPVVAYNEQFF. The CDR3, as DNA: TGTGCCAGCTCACCAGTGGTAGCCTACAATGAGCAGTTCTTC.

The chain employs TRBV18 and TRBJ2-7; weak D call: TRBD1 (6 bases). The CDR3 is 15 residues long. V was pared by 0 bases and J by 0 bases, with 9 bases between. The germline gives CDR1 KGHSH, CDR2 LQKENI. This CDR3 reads CASSPPVQGSYEQYF. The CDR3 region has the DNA TGTGCCAGCTCACCACCGGTACAGGGCTCCTACGAGCAGTACTTC.

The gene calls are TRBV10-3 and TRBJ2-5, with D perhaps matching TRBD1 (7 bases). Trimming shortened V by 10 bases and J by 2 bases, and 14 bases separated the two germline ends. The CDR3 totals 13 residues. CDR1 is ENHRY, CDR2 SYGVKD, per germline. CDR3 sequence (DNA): TGTGCCAGCCGCGGGACAGATCAAGAGACCCAGTACTTC. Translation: CASRGTDQETQYF.

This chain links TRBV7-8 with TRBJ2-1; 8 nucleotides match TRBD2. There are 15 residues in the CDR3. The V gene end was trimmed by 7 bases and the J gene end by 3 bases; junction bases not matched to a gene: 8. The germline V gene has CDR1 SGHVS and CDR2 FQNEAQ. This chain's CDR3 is CASISGRIGYNEQFF. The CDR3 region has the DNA TGTGCCAGCATAAGCGGGAGAATAGGCTACAATGAGCAGTTCTTC. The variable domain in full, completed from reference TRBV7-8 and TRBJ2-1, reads GAGVSQSPRYKVAKRGQDVALRCDPISGHVSLFWYQQALGQGPEFLTYFQNEAQLDKSGLPSDRFFAERPEGSVSTLKIQRTQQEDSAVYLCASISGRIGYNEQFFGPGTRLTVL.

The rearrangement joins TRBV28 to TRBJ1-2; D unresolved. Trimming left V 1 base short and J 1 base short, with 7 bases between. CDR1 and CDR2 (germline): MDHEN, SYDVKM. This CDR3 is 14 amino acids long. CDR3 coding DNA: TGTGCCAGCAGTTTATCGGGTGATAACTATGGCTACACCTTC. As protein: CASSLSGDNYGYTF.

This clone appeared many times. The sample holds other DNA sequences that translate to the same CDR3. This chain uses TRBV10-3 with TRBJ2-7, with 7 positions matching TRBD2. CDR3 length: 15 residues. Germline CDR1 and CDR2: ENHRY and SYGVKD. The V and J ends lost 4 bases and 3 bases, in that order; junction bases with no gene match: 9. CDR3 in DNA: TGTGCCATCAGTGGTATCCTAGCGGAATACTACGAGCAGTACTTC. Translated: CAISGILAEYYEQYF.

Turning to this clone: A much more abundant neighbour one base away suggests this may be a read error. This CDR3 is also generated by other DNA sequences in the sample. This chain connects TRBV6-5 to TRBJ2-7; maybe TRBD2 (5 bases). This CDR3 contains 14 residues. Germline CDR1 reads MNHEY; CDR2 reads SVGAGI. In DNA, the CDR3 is TGTGCCAGCAGTGCGGCCGGGAACTCCTACGAGCAATACTTC. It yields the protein CASSAAGNSYEQYF.

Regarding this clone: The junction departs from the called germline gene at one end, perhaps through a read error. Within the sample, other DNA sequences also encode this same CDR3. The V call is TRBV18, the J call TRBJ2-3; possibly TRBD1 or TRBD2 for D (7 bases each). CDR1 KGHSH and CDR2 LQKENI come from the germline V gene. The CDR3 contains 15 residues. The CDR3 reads CASSPGQRGTDTQYF. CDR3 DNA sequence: TGTGCCAGTTCCCCGGGACAGCGGGGCACAGATACGCAGTATTTC.

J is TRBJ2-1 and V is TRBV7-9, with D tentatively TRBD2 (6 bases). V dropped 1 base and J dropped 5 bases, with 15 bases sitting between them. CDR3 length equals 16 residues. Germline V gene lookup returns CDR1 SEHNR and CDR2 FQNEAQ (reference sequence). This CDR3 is CASSLGWEALNNEQFF. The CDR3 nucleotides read TGTGCCAGCAGCTTAGGGTGGGAGGCGCTAAACAATGAGCAGTTCTTC.

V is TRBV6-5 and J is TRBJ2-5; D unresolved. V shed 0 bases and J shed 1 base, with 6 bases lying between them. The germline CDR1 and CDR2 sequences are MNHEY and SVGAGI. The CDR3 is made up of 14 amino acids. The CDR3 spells CASSYSFSQETQYF. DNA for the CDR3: TGTGCCAGCAGTTACTCGTTCAGCCAAGAGACCCAGTACTTC.

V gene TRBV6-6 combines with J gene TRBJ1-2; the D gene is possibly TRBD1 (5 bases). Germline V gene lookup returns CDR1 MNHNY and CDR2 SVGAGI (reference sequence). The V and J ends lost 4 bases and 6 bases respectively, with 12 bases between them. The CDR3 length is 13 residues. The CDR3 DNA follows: TGTGCCAGCAGTTGGGACCTGACGGATGGCTACACCTTC. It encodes CASSWDLTDGYTF.